The rows below give T cell receptor beta chains drawn from one sample of a study of cytomegalovirus exposure and HLA in healthy donors. Data came from immunoSEQ multiplex PCR; TCRdb stores just in-frame clones and leaves some out. Altogether about 160,000 clones are present, over 80% being singletons, with the ten largest covering 0.95% to 1.5%. Source material: PBMCs. Receptor source: a boy between 2 and 10 years old in good health and CMV-seronegative. CDR3s include the opening cysteine and the closing phenylalanine or tryptophan.

v_gene: TRBV5-4
CDR3aa: CASSLVPGELFF

v_gene: TRBV6-1
CDR3aa: CASSELPVNYGYTF

v_gene: TRBV6-5
CDR3aa: CASSGRVGSSQPQHF

v_gene: TRBV4-1
CDR3aa: CASSQAGVFEAFF

v_gene: TRBV19
CDR3aa: CASSAQGAHTEAFF

v_gene: TRBV27
CDR3aa: CASSSGTGGVAAGNTIYF

v_gene: TRBV18
CDR3aa: CASSPDRGAGNTIYF

v_gene: TRBV4-3
CDR3aa: CASSHTGDNEQFF

v_gene: TRBV5-1
CDR3aa: CASSTGQANTEAFF

v_gene: TRBV28
CDR3aa: CASTDGNQPQHF

v_gene: TRBV6-1
CDR3aa: CASIDRVSGELFF

v_gene: TRBV4-1
CDR3aa: CASSLTFSGSGQPQHF

v_gene: TRBV30
CDR3aa: CAWSSGGSTDTQYF

v_gene: TRBV5-6
CDR3aa: CASSNGQDYGYTF

v_gene: TRBV7-9
CDR3aa: CASSLQGNYNEQFF

v_gene: TRBV12-5
CDR3aa: CASGRSGTSAADTQYF

v_gene: TRBV27
CDR3aa: CASSLFQGATYEQYF

v_gene: TRBV5-4
CDR3aa: CASSSGTANTGELFF

v_gene: TRBV7-2
CDR3aa: CASSQQGGGNQPQHF

v_gene: TRBV6-5
CDR3aa: CASSHGTPGIQYF

v_gene: TRBV7-8
CDR3aa: CASSLVGTGVVADTQYF

v_gene: TRBV11-3
CDR3aa: CASSLSGRGDTQYF